What follows is one TCR beta chain and its context. Profiled with immunoSEQ multiplex PCR; TCRdb holds only in-frame clones, not every one. The sample has tens of thousands of clones; roughly 92% are singletons. The V gene's germline CDR1 is GTSNPN and CDR2 SVGIG (reference sequence). CDR3 size: 14 residues. Trimming left V 4 bases short and J 1 base short, with 13 bases between. The data are from a study of human versus mouse CDR3 diversity and MHC coevolution. This TCR came from a person aged 30-69 years in good health. This chain joins TRBV30 and TRBJ2-5; D is unclear. Sequencing input: naive CD4+ T cells from blood. The subset: CD45RO-negative CD62L-positive naive CD4 T cells. In DNA, the CDR3 is TGTGCCTGGAACCTCCGACTGACCCAAGAGACCCAGTACTTC. Protein sequence: CAWNLRLTQETQYF. Filled out from reference TRBV30 and TRBJ2-5, the complete variable domain reads SQTIHQWPATLVQPVGSPLSLECTVEGTSNPNLYWYRQAAGRGLQLLFYSVGIGQISSEVPQNLSASRPQDRQFILSSKKLLLSDSGFYLCAWNLRLTQETQYFGPGTRLLVL.